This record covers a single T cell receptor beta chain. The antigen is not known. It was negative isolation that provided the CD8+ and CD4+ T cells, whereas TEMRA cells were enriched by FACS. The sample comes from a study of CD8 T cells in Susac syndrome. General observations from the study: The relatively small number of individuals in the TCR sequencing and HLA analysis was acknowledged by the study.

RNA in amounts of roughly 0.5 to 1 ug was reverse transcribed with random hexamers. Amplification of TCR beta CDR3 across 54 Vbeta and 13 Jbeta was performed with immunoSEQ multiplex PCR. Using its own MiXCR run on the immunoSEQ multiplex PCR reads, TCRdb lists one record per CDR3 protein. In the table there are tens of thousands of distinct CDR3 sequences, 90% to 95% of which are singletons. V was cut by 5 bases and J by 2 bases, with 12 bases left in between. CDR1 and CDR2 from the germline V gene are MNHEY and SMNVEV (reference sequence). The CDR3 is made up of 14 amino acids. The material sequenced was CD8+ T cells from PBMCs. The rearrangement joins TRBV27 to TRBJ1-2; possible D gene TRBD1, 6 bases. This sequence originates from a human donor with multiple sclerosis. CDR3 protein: CASSIFGGNYGYTF. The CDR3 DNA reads TGTGCCAGCAGTATATTTGGGGGCAACTATGGCTACACCTTC.